These T cell receptor beta chains were read from a single sample in a study of blood T cell repertoires in COVID-19. Measured with immunoSEQ multiplex PCR; TCRdb has only the in-frame clones, and not every one. The sample has about 380,000 clones, 85% to 90% seen once; the top ten hold 0.9% to 1.5%. Sequences were obtained from PBMCs or T cells enriched from blood (not recorded which). These receptors all stem from a woman aged 18-29 years who had recovered from COVID-19. CDR3s leave out the opening cysteine and the closing phenylalanine or tryptophan. Fields, in order: V gene, clone size, J gene, CDR3 protein. Size values are once, few and many counts, or a class for expanded clones, and some rows have none.

TRBV21-1,.,TRBJ2-7,ASSNSGQGAKEQY
TRBV5-1,.,TRBJ2-1,ASKAPGLAVTNEQF
TRBV7-9,.,TRBJ1-1,ASSFIVGGFTVNTEAF
TRBV18,.,TRBJ1-1,ASSPKQGKVGNTEAF
TRBV7-9,.,TRBJ2-3,ASSYQGGDTQY
TRBV7-9,.,TRBJ1-2,ASSPGQGSPNYGYT
TRBV2,.,TRBJ2-5,ASSVRGSSGWTQY
TRBV3-1/TRBV3-2,once,TRBJ1-2,ARETGGRIASSHNNYGYT
TRBV30,.,TRBJ1-2,AWTGGREWGYT
TRBV2,.,TRBJ2-7,ASSEAPGQGESAY
TRBV13,.,TRBJ1-3,ASSPGQGSGNTIY
TRBV7-3,.,TRBJ1-1,ASSLLGENTEAF
TRBV10-3,.,TRBJ1-1,AISNTENTEAF